This TCR beta chain was sequenced during a study of T-cell reconstitution after alpha-beta-depleted transplantation in children. This clonotype was seen repeatedly, ten times or more. Unique molecular identifiers were used to barcode this TCRbeta library. TCRdb passed the PCR reads through MiXCR, listing each CDR3 protein once. The table records a few hundred thousand distinct CDR3 sequences, roughly an eighth of them present only once. The V gene end was trimmed by 1 base and the J gene end by 9 bases; junction bases not matched to a gene: 6. The CDR3 loop spans 14 amino acids. The germline V gene encodes CDR1 DFQATT and CDR2 SNEGSKA (reference sequence).

This sequence originates from a human donor who donated a stem cell graft to a child with combined immunodeficiency. Source: PBMCs from the stem cell graft donor, taken from the stem cell graft. This sequence joins TRBV20-1 and TRBJ2-1; TRBD2 aligns across 10 bases. The CDR3, as DNA: TGCAGTGCTAGAGTGAGCGGGGGGGCGGGTGAGCAGTTCTTC. It yields the protein CSARVSGGAGEQFF.